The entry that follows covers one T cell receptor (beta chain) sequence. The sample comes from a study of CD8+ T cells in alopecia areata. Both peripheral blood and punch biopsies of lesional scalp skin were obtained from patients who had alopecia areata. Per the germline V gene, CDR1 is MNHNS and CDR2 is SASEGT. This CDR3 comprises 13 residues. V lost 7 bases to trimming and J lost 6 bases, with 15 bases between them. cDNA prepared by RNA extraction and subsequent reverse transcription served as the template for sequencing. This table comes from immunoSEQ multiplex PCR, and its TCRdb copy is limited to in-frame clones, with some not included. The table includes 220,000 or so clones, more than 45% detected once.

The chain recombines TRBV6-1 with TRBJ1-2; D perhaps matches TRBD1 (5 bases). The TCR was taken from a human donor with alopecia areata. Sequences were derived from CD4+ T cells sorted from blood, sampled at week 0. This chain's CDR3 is CASNAPGPNGYTF. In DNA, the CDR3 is TGTGCCAGCAACGCCCCGGGACCGAATGGCTACACCTTC.